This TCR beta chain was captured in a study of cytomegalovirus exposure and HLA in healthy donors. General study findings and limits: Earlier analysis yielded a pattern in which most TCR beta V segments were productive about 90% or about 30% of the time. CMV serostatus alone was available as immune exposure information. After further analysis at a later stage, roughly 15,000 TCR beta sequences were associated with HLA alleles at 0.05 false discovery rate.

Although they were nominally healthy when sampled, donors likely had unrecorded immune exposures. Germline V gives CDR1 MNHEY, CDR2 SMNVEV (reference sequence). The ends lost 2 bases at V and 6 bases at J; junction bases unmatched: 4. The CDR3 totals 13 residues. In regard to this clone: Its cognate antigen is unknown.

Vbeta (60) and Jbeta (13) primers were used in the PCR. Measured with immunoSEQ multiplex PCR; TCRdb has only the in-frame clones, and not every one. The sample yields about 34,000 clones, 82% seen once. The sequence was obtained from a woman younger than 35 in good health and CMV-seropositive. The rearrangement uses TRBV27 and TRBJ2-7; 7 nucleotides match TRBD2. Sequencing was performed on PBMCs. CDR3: CASSLPGGREQYF. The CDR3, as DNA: TGTGCCAGCAGTTTACCGGGAGGTCGCGAGCAGTACTTC.